This TCR beta chain stems from a study of T cell responses to AZD1222 COVID-19 vaccine (dated by TCRdb to about 2021). A note on the overall study: Because spike-specific TCR depth and breadth did not differ between the two schedules, AZD1222 recipients who got a second dose at roughly 4 weeks were pooled with those who got a second dose at roughly 12 weeks. TCR sequencing was performed for about 240 trial participants, of whom some 200 were given two doses of AZD1222 and some 26 were given two doses of MenACWY control vaccine. Enrollment into the trials was organized by age into subgroups of 18-55, 56-69 and 70-plus years, and those subgroups contained about 160, 30 and 59 TCR-sequenced participants, respectively.

The CDR3 regions of human TCRbeta chains were subjected to immunosequencing. The study's processing was this. TCRs in the repertoires were matched against a reference library of SARS-CoV-2-specific TCRs that had been generated with the MIRA antigen-specificity platform. Breadth was defined as the fraction of unique TCRs that were SARS-CoV-2-associated, and depth was defined as the fraction of total T cells that were SARS-CoV-2-associated. Using the MIRA data, each spike-specific TCR was assigned both to the spike region to which the TCR was reactive and to a CD4 or CD8 class. Log10-transformed breadth and depth values were compared by one-way ANOVA with Sidak's multiple comparisons tests. TCRdb mirrors the immuneACCESS table, restricted to in-frame sequences. Some clones are absent from its copies; in checked studies, under half trace to an unresolved V gene, and the reason for the others is unknown. From that table come the V and J calls and clone size; the DNA was used to work out D and trimming. This sample gives fewer than 150,000 clones in total; 80% to 95% of them show up just once. Clones ranked in the top ten supply around 3.1% of the sample.

The sample's time point label, decoded: baseline before first vaccination. Vaccinee samples were obtained from the UK trials COV001 and COV002, which included a single-blind randomized controlled phase 2/3 trial of AZD1222 (ChAdOx1 nCoV-19) in healthy adults. Trial participant PBMC samples were collected at day 0 and day 28 after the second dose for TCRbeta chain sequencing. Beyond this particular receptor, the publication reports: The whole spike protein was spanned by vaccine-associated CD4 TCRs, and dominant responses were seen in regions 160-218 and 743-854. Participants were mostly white British, with more females than males. The authors suggested clonal diversity may have been underestimated. Reportedly, close to half of the unique spike-specific TCRs recognized epitopes lying outside the regions that are mutated in the B.1.351 and B.1.1.7 variants. Spike-specific TCR breadth and depth rose significantly after two AZD1222 doses compared with day 0 and with MenACWY recipients. No day 14 peak-response samples were available, so repertoires were characterized only after the peak T cell response. The 56-69-year group was small, and its depth increase did not reach significance, likely because of low power. Only a handful of AZD1222 recipients were SARS-CoV-2 seropositive at baseline, limiting conclusions about previously exposed vaccinees.

Its CDR3 holds 14 amino acids, cysteine through phenylalanine. Only the CDR3 DNA stays, 42 bases, in frame from base 1. V loses 3 bases, J loses 3 bases, and the germline ends lie 12 bases apart. The germline V gene (reference sequence) yields LNHNV for CDR1 and YYDKDF for CDR2. About this clone itself: Its antigen target is currently unknown. It has no much larger one-base neighbor in the sample; base qualities were not kept.

This clonotype originated in an adult in good health. The receptor chain draws on TRBV15 and TRBJ2-7, and TRBD1 may be the D gene, going by 6 matching bases. This material consisted of peripheral blood, taken on day 0 of AZD1222 vaccination. The CDR3 region reads CATSRSGESYEQYF. The nucleotide sequence reads as follows: TGTGCCACCAGCAGGTCAGGGGAGAGCTACGAGCAGTACTTC.